This T cell receptor (beta chain) originates from a study of CD8 T cells in ankylosing spondylitis. Whole-study findings and limits: Apparently characteristic of ankylosing spondylitis blood was a TCR beta motif (about eight highly homologous variants). The authors found the disease-linked clones to be CD8+ and relatively rare in peripheral blood.

With respect to this clonotype: The antigen remains undetermined.

A single record per CDR3 protein comes from TCRdb applying MiXCR to the 5' RACE reads. The sample has hundreds of thousands of distinct CDR3 sequences, over 9.5% seen once. J lost 6 bases, V lost 0 bases, and 3 bases had no gene match. Germline CDR1 reads SGHDT; CDR2 reads YYEEEE. CDR3 length: 16 residues. The chain combines TRBV5-6 with TRBJ2-2, with 12 bases that match TRBD2. Specimen: blood, either unsorted or a sorted T cell fraction (not recorded which). The receptor was derived from a male donor with ankylosing spondylitis. The CDR3 reads CASSLGLAGVSGELFF. The CDR3 region has the DNA TGTGCCAGCAGCTTGGGACTAGCGGGAGTCTCCGGGGAGCTGTTTTTT.